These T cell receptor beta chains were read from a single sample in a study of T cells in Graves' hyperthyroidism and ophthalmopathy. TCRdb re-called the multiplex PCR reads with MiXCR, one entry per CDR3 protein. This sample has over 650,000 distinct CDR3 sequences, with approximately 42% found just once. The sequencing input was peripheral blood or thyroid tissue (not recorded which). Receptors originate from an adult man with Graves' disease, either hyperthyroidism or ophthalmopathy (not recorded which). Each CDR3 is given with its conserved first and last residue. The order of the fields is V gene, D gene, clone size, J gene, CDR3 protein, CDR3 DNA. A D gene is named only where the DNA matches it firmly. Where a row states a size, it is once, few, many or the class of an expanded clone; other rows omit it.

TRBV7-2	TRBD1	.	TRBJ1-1	CASSLSADRVAEAFF	TGTGCCAGCAGCTTGTCTGCAGACAGGGTGGCTGAAGCTTTCTTT
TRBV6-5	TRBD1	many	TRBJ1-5	CAEGQANQPQHF	TGTGCCGAGGGACAGGCAAATCAGCCCCAGCATTTT
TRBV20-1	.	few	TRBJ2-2	CSARIDGRTTNTGELFF	TGCAGTGCTAGAATCGACGGGCGGACAACGAACACCGGGGAGCTGTTTTTT
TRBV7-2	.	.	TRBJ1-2	CASSPTGTLRGYTF	TGTGCCAGCAGTCCAACCGGGACATTGAGAGGCTACACCTTC
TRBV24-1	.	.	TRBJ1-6	CATSDALNSPLHF	TGTGCCACCAGTGACGCCCTTAATTCACCCCTCCACTTT
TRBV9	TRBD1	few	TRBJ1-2	CASSPRTGRDYGYTF	TGTGCCAGCAGCCCCCGGACAGGGAGAGACTATGGCTACACCTTC
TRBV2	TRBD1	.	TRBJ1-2	CASKGQDLSNYGYTF	TGTGCCAGCAAGGGACAGGACCTCTCTAACTATGGCTACACCTTC
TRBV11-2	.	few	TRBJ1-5	CASSPSVGLGLNQPQHF	TGCGCCAGCAGCCCGTCCGTCGGTCTGGGTCTTAATCAGCCCCAGCATTTT
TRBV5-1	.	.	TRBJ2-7	CASSLAWQNYEQYF	TGCGCCAGCAGCTTGGCCTGGCAGAACTACGAGCAGTACTTC
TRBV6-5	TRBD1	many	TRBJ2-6	CASSEPGGSLGANVLTF	TGTGCCAGCAGTGAACCAGGGGGCTCTCTCGGGGCCAACGTCCTGACTTTC
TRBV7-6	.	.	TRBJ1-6	CASSASGGPSPLHF	TGTGCCAGCAGCGCCTCGGGGGGCCCTTCACCCCTCCACTTT
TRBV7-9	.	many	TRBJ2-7	CASSLVGRREQYF	TGTGCCAGCAGCTTAGTCGGACGACGCGAGCAGTACTTC
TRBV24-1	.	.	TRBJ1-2	CASSYSAGGVYGYTF	TGTGCCAGCAGTTACAGTGCCGGAGGGGTCTATGGCTACACCTTC
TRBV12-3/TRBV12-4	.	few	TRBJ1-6	CASSLAAGLSSYNSPLHF	TGTGCCAGCAGTTTAGCGGCGGGCCTTAGCTCCTATAATTCACCCCTCCACTTT
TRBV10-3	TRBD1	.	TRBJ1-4	CAISDPGQEYGEKLFF	TGTGCCATCAGTGATCCGGGACAGGAGTATGGTGAAAAACTGTTTTTT
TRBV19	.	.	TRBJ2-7	CASSKPGHAYEQYF	TGTGCCAGTAGTAAACCGGGACATGCCTACGAGCAGTACTTC
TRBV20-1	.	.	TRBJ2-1	CSARLQGHEQFF	TGCAGTGCTAGACTCCAGGGGCATGAGCAGTTCTTC
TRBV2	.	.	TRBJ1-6	CASSVNGRDWPLHF	TGTGCCAGCAGTGTTAACGGAAGGGATTGGCCCCTCCACTTT
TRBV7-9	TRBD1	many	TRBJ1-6	CASTLDRGSPLHF	TGTGCCAGCACATTGGACAGGGGTTCACCCCTCCACTTT
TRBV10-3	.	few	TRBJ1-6	CASKGSGTDGYSPLHF	TGTGCCAGCAAGGGAAGTGGGACCGATGGATATTCACCCCTCCACTTT
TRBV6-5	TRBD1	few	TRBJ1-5	CASSYRDRGYDQPQHF	TGTGCCAGCAGCTACCGGGACAGGGGTTACGACCAGCCCCAGCATTTT
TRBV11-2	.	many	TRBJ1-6	CASSISDPSPLHF	TGTGCCAGCAGCATCTCGGACCCTTCACCCCTCCACTTT
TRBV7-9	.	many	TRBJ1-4	CASSSTGWNEKLFF	TGTGCCAGCAGCTCGACAGGCTGGAATGAAAAACTGTTTTTT
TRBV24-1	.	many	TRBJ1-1	CATSDWTNTEAFF	TGTGCCACCAGTGATTGGACGAACACTGAAGCTTTCTTT
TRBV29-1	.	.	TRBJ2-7	CSSSGSYEQYF	TGCAGCTCAAGCGGATCCTACGAGCAGTACTTC
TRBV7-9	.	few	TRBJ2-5	CASSYTRDQETQYF	TGTGCCAGCAGCTATACCCGGGACCAAGAGACCCAGTACTTC
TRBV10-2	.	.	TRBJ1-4	CASSQVSLAQTNEKLFF	TGCGCCAGCAGCCAAGTATCTTTAGCACAGACTAATGAAAAACTGTTTTTT
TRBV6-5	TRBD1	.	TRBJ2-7	CASTRDRASFYEQYF	TGTGCCAGCACTAGGGACAGGGCCTCGTTCTACGAGCAGTACTTC
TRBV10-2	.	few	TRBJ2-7	CASSRGQKPYEQYF	TGTGCCAGCAGTCGCGGACAGAAACCCTACGAGCAGTACTTC
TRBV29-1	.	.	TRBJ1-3	CSVATGTPNYGYTIYF	TGCAGCGTTGCGACCGGGACACCAAACTATGGCTACACCATATATTTT
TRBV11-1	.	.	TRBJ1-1	CASSTGPGRAFF	TGTGCCAGCAGTACAGGCCCAGGGAGAGCTTTCTTT
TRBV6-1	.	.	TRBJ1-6	CARPDSPLHF	TGTGCCAGACCAGATTCACCCCTCCACTTT
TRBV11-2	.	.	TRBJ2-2	CASSQGGGVDTGELFF	TGTGCCAGCAGCCAAGGAGGAGGGGTCGACACCGGGGAGCTGTTTTTT
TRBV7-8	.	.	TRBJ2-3	CASSDADTQYF	TGTGCCAGCAGCGACGCAGATACGCAGTATTTT
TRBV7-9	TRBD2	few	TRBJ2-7	CASSPRLAGATEQYF	TGCGCCAGCAGCCCGCGACTAGCGGGAGCAACCGAGCAGTACTTC
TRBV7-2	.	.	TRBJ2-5	CASSQDAGAPQETQYF	TGTGCCAGCAGCCAAGATGCGGGGGCACCCCAAGAGACCCAGTACTTC
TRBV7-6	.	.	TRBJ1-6	CASSNRPPRGPHNSPLHF	TGTGCCAGCAGCAATCGCCCGCCCCGGGGACCACATAATTCACCCCTCCACTTT
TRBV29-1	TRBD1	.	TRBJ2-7	CSVETGTGSYEQYF	TGCAGCGTTGAGACCGGGACAGGTTCCTACGAGCAGTACTTC
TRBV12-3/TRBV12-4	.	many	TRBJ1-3	CASSLGGTGNTIYF	TGTGCCAGCAGTTTAGGAGGGACCGGAAACACCATATATTTT
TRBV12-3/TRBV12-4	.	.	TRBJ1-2	CASSPQPSAGGYGYTF	TGTGCCAGCAGTCCCCAGCCATCTGCAGGAGGTTATGGCTACACCTTC
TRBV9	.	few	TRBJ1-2	CASSVAGTPYGYTF	TGTGCCAGCAGCGTAGCCGGGACACCCTATGGCTACACCTTC
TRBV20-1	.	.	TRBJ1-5	CSAREGISAQHF	TGCAGTGCTAGGGAGGGGATTTCGGCCCAGCATTTT
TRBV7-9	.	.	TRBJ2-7	CASTLQRPYEQYF	TGTGCCAGCACCCTACAGAGGCCCTACGAGCAGTACTTC
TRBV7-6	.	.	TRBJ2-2	CASSLAGRGTGELLF	TGTGCCAGCAGCTTAGCGGGGCGGGGCACCGGGGAGCTGCTTTTT
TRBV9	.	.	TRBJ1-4	CASSVPQNFTSTNEKLFF	TGTGCCAGCAGCGTACCCCAAAACTTCACCTCAACTAATGAAAAACTGTTTTTT
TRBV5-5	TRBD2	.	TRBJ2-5	CASSYLERGEGETQYF	TGTGCCAGCAGTTACTTGGAGCGGGGGGAGGGAGAGACCCAGTACTTC
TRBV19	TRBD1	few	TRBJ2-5	CASSSLLQGAQETQYF	TGTGCCAGTAGTAGCCTATTACAGGGGGCCCAAGAGACCCAGTACTTC
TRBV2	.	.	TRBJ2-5	CASSEEAGAQETQYF	TGTGCCAGCAGTGAAGAAGCCGGAGCGCAAGAGACCCAGTACTTC
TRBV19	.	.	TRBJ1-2	CASSPDSATYYGYTF	TGTGCCAGTAGCCCGGACAGCGCCACTTACTATGGCTACACCTTC
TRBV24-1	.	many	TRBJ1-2	CATSEGDGYTF	TGTGCCACCAGTGAGGGGGATGGCTACACCTTC
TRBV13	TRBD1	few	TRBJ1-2	CASSLRTGVHYGYTF	TGTGCCAGCAGCTTAAGGACAGGGGTACACTATGGCTACACCTTC
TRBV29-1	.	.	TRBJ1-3	CSVDAEASGSTIYF	TGCAGCGTTGATGCGGAAGCCTCTGGAAGCACCATATATTTT
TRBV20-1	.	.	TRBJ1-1	CSARDSGFVGTEAFF	TGCAGTGCTAGAGATTCAGGGTTCGTGGGAACTGAAGCTTTCTTT